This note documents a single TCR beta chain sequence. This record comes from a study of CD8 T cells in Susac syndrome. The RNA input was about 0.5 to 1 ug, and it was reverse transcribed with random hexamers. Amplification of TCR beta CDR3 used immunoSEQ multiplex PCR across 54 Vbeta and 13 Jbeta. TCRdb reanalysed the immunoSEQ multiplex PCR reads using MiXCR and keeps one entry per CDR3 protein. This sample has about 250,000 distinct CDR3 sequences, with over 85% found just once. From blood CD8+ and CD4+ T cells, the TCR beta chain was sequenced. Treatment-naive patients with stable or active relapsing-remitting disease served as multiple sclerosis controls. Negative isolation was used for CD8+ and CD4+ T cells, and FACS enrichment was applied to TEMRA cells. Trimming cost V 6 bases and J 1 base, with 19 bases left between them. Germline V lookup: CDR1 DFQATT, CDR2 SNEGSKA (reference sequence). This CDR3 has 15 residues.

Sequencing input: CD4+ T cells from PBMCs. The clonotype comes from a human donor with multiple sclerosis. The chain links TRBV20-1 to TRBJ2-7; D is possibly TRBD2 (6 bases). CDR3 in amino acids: CSADRATGGSYEQYF. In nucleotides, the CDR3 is TGCAGTGCGGATCGCGCGACCGGGGGATCCTACGAGCAGTACTTC.